Following are 7 T cell receptor beta chains from one sample sequenced in a study of human thymus T cells. TCRdb's copy holds only in-frame clones and misses some; the assay was immunoSEQ multiplex PCR. Found here are fewer than 85,000 clones, 85% to 95% of them singletons; the top ten hold about 0.03%. Corrective cardiac surgery supplied the resected thymus tissue. The sample comprised thymus tissue. These receptor sequences come from a girl under three years old with a congenital heart defect but otherwise immunologically healthy.

The chain carries TRBV5-6 and TRBJ1-3; D not resolved. V was shortened by 0 bases and J by 7 bases, with 8 bases between the two germline ends. Looked up from germline, CDR1 is SGHDT and CDR2 is YYEEEE. The CDR3 runs 13 residues. DNA for the CDR3: TGTGCCAGCAGCTTGGTCAGATTGAACACCATATATTTT. Translated, it gives CASSLVRLNTIYF. The full variable domain, completed using reference TRBV5-6 and TRBJ1-3, is DAGVTQSPTHLIKTRGQQVTLRCSPKSGHDTVSWYQQALGQGPQFIFQYYEEEERQRGNFPDRFSGHQFPNYSSELNVNALLLGDSALYLCASSLVRLNTIYFGEGSWLTVV.

The rearrangement links TRBV27 to TRBJ2-6, with a weak D call TRBD1 (6 bases). The V gene lost 3 bases and the J gene lost 1 base, with 22 bases spanning the gap. The CDR3 covers 20 residues. Per the germline V gene, CDR1 is MNHEY and CDR2 is SMNVEV (reference sequence). CDR3 bases: TGTGCCAGCAGTTTTACCCCCGTGGGGGCGTTTATTTCTGGGGCCAACGTCCTGACTTTC. Residues: CASSFTPVGAFISGANVLTF.

The chain employs TRBV4-3 and TRBJ1-2; TRBD1 might be the D (5 bases). The germline CDR1 and CDR2 sequences are LGHNA and YSLEER. This CDR3 contains 15 residues. Trimming pared 1 base from V and 2 bases from J, leaving 11 bases between. This CDR3 is CASSQVRQKNYGYTF. The CDR3 nucleotides read TGCGCCAGCAGCCAAGTAAGACAGAAAAACTATGGCTACACCTTC.

In this sample, this clone turned up a few times. The rearrangement links TRBV19 to TRBJ2-6, with D unclear. The CDR3 covers 14 residues. Trimming removed 3 bases at V and 2 bases at J, with 5 bases between. The V gene's germline CDR1 is LNHDA and CDR2 SQIVND (reference sequence). The CDR3 region has the DNA TGTGCCAGTAGTATTGGAGCTGGGGCCAACGTCCTGACTTTC. It yields the protein CASSIGAGANVLTF.

The chain joins TRBV7-9 to TRBJ1-2, with 11 bases fitting TRBD1. Losses at the gene ends were 5 bases for V and 5 bases for J; bases not matched to a gene: 13. Germline lookup yields CDR1 SEHNR and CDR2 FQNEAQ (reference sequence). The length of the CDR3 is 17 residues. CDR3 coding DNA: TGTGCCAGCAGCCCCCCTACTCCGGACAGGGGGCAATATGGCTACACCTTC. Translated, it gives CASSPPTPDRGQYGYTF. Together with reference TRBV7-9 and TRBJ1-2, the CDR3 gives the full variable domain: DTGVSQNPRHKITKRGQNVTFRCDPISEHNRLYWYRQTLGQGPEFLTYFQNEAQLEKSRLLSDRFSAERPKGSFSTLEIQRTEQGDSAMYLCASSPPTPDRGQYGYTFGSGTRLTVV.

The chain employs TRBV5-1 and TRBJ2-1; TRBD2 matches 8 bases. The CDR3 consists of 14 residues. V was pared by 5 bases and J by 8 bases, with 9 bases of the junction left unmatched. CDR1 and CDR2 (germline): SGHRS, YFSETQ. The CDR3 spells CASSRNSGVDEQFF. CDR3 nucleotides: TGCGCCAGCAGTAGGAATAGCGGGGTCGATGAGCAGTTCTTC.

This clone was observed a single time. The rearrangement joins TRBV5-5 to TRBJ2-1; the D gene is possibly TRBD2 (5 bases). CDR1 and CDR2 (germline): SGHKS, YYEKEE (reference sequence). The CDR3 contains 16 residues. V lost 4 bases, J lost 3 bases, and 17 bases lay in between. The CDR3 DNA sequence: TGTGCCAGCAGCCGCCGCCGAGCGGACTTCTACAATGAGCAGTTCTTC. This translates into CASSRRRADFYNEQFF.